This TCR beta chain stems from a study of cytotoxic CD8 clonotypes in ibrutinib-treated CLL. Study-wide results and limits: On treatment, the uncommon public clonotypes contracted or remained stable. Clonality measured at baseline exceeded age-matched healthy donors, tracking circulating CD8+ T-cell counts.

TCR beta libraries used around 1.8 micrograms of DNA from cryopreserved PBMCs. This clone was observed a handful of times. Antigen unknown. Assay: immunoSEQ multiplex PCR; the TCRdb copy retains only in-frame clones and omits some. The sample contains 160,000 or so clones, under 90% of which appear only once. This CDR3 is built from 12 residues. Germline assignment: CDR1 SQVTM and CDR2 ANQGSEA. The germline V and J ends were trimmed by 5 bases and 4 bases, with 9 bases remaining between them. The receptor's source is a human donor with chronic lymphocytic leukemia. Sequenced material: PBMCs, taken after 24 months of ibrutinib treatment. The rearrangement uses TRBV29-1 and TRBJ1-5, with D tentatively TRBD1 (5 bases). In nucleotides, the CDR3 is TGCAGCGTTATCTGGGGGAATCAGCCCCAGCATTTT. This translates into CSVIWGNQPQHF.